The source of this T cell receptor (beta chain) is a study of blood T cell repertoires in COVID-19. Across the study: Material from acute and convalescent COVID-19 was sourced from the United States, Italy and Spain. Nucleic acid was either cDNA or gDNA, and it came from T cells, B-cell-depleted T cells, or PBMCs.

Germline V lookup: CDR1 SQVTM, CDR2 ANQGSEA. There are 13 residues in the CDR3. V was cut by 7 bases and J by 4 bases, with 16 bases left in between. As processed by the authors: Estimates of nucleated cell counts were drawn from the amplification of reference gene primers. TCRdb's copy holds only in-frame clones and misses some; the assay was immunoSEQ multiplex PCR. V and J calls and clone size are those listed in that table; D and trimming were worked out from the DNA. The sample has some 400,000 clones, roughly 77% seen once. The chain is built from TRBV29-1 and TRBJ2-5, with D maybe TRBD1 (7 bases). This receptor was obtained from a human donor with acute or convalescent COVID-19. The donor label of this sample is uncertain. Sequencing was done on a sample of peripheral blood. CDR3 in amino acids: CSAGDRVGETQYF. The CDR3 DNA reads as TGCAGCGCGGGGGACAGAGTCGGAGAGACCCAGTACTTC.